This T cell receptor beta chain was recorded in a study of CD8 T cells in Susac syndrome. General study points: As acknowledged by the study, its TCR sequencing and HLA analysis included a relatively small number of individuals.

As concerns this clonotype: What it binds is unknown.

Germline lookup yields CDR1 LGHNA and CDR2 YNFKEQ. This CDR3 spans 13 amino acids. Trimming cost V 5 bases and J 8 bases, with 13 bases left between them. Sequencing of TCR beta covered CD8+ and CD4+ T cells obtained from blood. TEMRA cells were FACS-enriched and CD8+ and CD4+ T cells negatively isolated. A quantity of roughly 0.5 to 1 ug RNA underwent reverse transcription using random hexamers. Across 54 Vbeta and 13 Jbeta, TCR beta CDR3 was amplified with immunoSEQ multiplex PCR. Via MiXCR, TCRdb re-called the immunoSEQ multiplex PCR reads, giving one row per CDR3 protein. This repertoire shows 330,000 or so distinct CDR3 sequences, roughly 85% found once; its top ten account for roughly 0.21%.

The sequencing sample was made of CD8+ T cells from PBMCs. The receptor's source is a human donor with multiple sclerosis. This sequence joins TRBV4-2 and TRBJ2-1, with D possibly matching TRBD1 (5 bases). CDR3 coding DNA: TGTGCCAGCAGCGACAGTACGCAACATGAGCAGTTCTTC. This codes for CASSDSTQHEQFF.